What follows are 17 T cell receptor beta chains derived from one specimen sequenced in a study of cytomegalovirus exposure and HLA in healthy donors (TCRdb year 2017). To prepare the library, the immunoSEQ multiplex PCR assay was applied. A mixture of 60 forward primers for TCR Vbeta segments and 13 reverse primers for TCR Jbeta segments was used in the multiplex PCR. In its TCRdb copy, this immuneACCESS table keeps in-frame sequences only and misses some clones. Where compared with another copy, unresolved V genes explain less than half of these, and the others have no known cause. The table for this sample shows approximately 110,000 clones. The ten largest clonotypes hold about 0.93% of the sample. The sequencing sample was made of PBMCs. The origin of the receptors is a man between 18 and 29 years old in good health and CMV-seronegative.

The rearrangement links TRBV6-1 to TRBJ2-5; D gene unclear. CDR3 size: 15 residues. The germline gives CDR1 MNHNS, CDR2 SASEGT. The germline V and J ends were trimmed by 4 bases and 1 base, with 13 bases remaining between them. CDR3 in DNA: TGTGCCAGCAGTGGGCAAATGAACAGCCAAGAGACCCAGTACTTC. It is translated as CASSGQMNSQETQYF.

The chain employs TRBV7-8 and TRBJ1-5; 8 bases agree with TRBD1. This CDR3 has 14 amino acids. J lost 4 bases, V lost 5 bases, and 4 bases had no gene match. Germline V lookup: CDR1 SGHVS, CDR2 FQNEAQ. The CDR3 is CASSPDRVNQPQHF. CDR3 DNA: TGTGCCAGCAGCCCGGACAGGGTGAATCAGCCCCAGCATTTT.

The chain uses TRBV4-1 and TRBJ1-4, with 8 bases aligning to TRBD1. The J segment lost 7 bases and the V segment lost 2 bases, leaving 3 bases of the junction unmatched. Germline V gene data show CDR1 as MGHRA and CDR2 as YSYEKL. CDR3 length: 14 residues. The CDR3 nucleotides are TGCGCCAGCAGCCAACGGACAGGGACTGAAAAACTGTTTTTT. This sequence encodes CASSQRTGTEKLFF.

The chain links TRBV5-5 to TRBJ1-1, with a weak D call TRBD1 (6 bases). The CDR3 has 12 amino acids. Between the trimmed V and J ends, which lost 2 bases and 8 bases, there was a span of 10 bases. Germline values: CDR1 SGHKS, CDR2 YYEKEE (reference sequence). The CDR3 DNA sequence: TGTGCCAGCAGCTTACAGGGAGAAGAAGCTTTCTTT. Translation: CASSLQGEEAFF.

V gene TRBV27 combines with J gene TRBJ1-6; 7 bases are a match to TRBD1. This CDR3 region has 14 residues. In germline, CDR1 is MNHEY, CDR2 SMNVEV (reference sequence). J lost 10 bases, V lost 5 bases, and 8 bases had no gene match. The CDR3 reads CASSPRQGWSPLHF. Written as DNA, the CDR3 is TGTGCCAGCAGTCCCCGACAGGGCTGGTCACCCCTCCACTTT.

This chain uses TRBV13 with TRBJ1-2, with a weak D call TRBD1 (5 bases). The V gene lost 3 bases and the J gene lost 11 bases, with 13 bases spanning the gap. Per germline, CDR1 PRHDT and CDR2 FYEKMQ (reference sequence). This CDR3 contains 12 residues. The CDR3 reads CASSFLRQIYTF. The CDR3 DNA reads TGTGCCAGCAGCTTCCTACGACAGATATACACCTTC.

The chain couples TRBV28 to TRBJ2-1; TRBD2 might be the D (6 bases). Germline lookup yields CDR1 MDHEN and CDR2 SYDVKM. This CDR3 comprises 15 residues. Trimming shortened V by 8 bases and J by 8 bases, and 22 bases separated the two germline ends. The CDR3 DNA is TGTGCCAGCGGCGATTCTAGCCGGAGGGCCCATGAGCAGTTCTTC. Amino acids: CASGDSSRRAHEQFF.

This chain links TRBV6-1 with TRBJ1-2; 7 nucleotides align to TRBD1. The trim removed 3 bases at V and 4 bases at J, leaving 8 bases unmatched. This CDR3 spans 15 amino acids. CDR1 MNHNS and CDR2 SASEGT come from the germline V gene. The DNA of the CDR3 is TGTGCCAGCAGTGAGTATCGGGACAGACTCTATGGCTACACCTTC. It codes for CASSEYRDRLYGYTF.

A note on this clone: Other DNA sequences from this sample encode an identical CDR3 as well. The V gene is TRBV5-1, the J gene TRBJ1-1; TRBD1 is a possible D gene (6 bases). V was cut by 2 bases and J by 2 bases, with 7 bases left in between. The CDR3 loop spans 13 amino acids. CDR1 is SGHRS, CDR2 YFSETQ, per germline. The CDR3 protein is CASSLQGNTEAFF. The CDR3 DNA sequence: TGCGCCAGCAGCTTACAGGGAAACACTGAAGCTTTCTTT. The full variable domain, in which reference TRBV5-1 and TRBJ1-1 provide the parts outside the CDR3, is KAGVTQTPRYLIKTRGQQVTLSCSPISGHRSVSWYQQTPGQGLQFLFEYFSETQRNKGNFPGRFSGRQFSNSRSEMNVSTLELGDSALYLCASSLQGNTEAFFGQGTRLTVV.

This sequence joins TRBV5-1 and TRBJ2-1; TRBD2 matches 15 bases. V dropped 4 bases and J dropped 9; count of bases not matched to a gene: 8. Germline CDR1 reads SGHRS; CDR2 reads YFSETQ. This CDR3 has 16 residues. CDR3 in amino acids: CASSTGLAGGPGEQFF. The CDR3 coding sequence is TGCGCCAGCAGCACCGGACTAGCGGGAGGGCCGGGTGAGCAGTTCTTC. The entire variable domain, with the rest obtained from reference TRBV5-1 and TRBJ2-1, is as follows: KAGVTQTPRYLIKTRGQQVTLSCSPISGHRSVSWYQQTPGQGLQFLFEYFSETQRNKGNFPGRFSGRQFSNSRSEMNVSTLELGDSALYLCASSTGLAGGPGEQFFGPGTRLTVL.

The chain has TRBV20-1 and TRBJ1-2, with no clear D. CDR3 length: 9 amino acids. Germline V CDR1 and CDR2: DFQATT, SNEGSKA (reference sequence). Between the trimmed V and J ends, which lost 7 bases and 5 bases, there was a span of 5 bases. CDR3 coding DNA: TGCAGTGTCCCGTATGGCTACACCTTC. It specifies CSVPYGYTF.

The genes are TRBV28 and TRBJ2-5; the match to TRBD2 covers 11 bases. The V and J ends lost 7 bases and 5 bases, in that order; junction bases with no gene match: 6. CDR1 is MDHEN and CDR2 is SYDVKM in the germline V gene. There are 14 residues in the CDR3. For the CDR3, the DNA is TGTGCCAGCAAACTAGCGGGAGAGTCGGAGACCCAGTACTTC. Translating it yields CASKLAGESETQYF.

The CDR3 DNA is TGCGCCAGCAGCCCGGCACAGGGTTTCCACTCTGGAAACACCATATATTTT. Translating gives CASSPAQGFHSGNTIYF. V and J are TRBV5-1 and TRBJ1-3, with D possibly TRBD1 on 6 matching bases. The germline gives CDR1 SGHRS, CDR2 YFSETQ. V lost 4 bases, J lost 0 bases, and 17 bases lay in between. CDR3 length equals 17 residues.

The rearrangement uses TRBV30 and TRBJ1-1; no firm D call. Germline values: CDR1 GTSNPN, CDR2 SVGIG (reference sequence). This CDR3 has 13 amino acids. The CDR3 region is CALTAGFDTEAFF. For the CDR3, the DNA is TGTGCTCTAACGGCAGGATTCGACACTGAAGCTTTCTTT.

This chain connects TRBV30 to TRBJ2-3; D possibly corresponds to TRBD2 (5 bases). Germline-derived CDR1 and CDR2 are GTSNPN and SVGIG (reference sequence). Trimming cost V 3 bases and J 3 bases, with 10 bases left between them. CDR3 length: 13 amino acids. CDR3 in DNA: TGTGCCTGGAGCCTCGGGAATACAGATACGCAGTATTTT. Encoded protein: CAWSLGNTDTQYF.

V gene TRBV30 combines with J gene TRBJ1-1; D gene uncertain. Trimming shortened V by 4 bases and J by 1 base, and 7 bases separated the two germline ends. CDR1 and CDR2 from the germline V gene are GTSNPN and SVGIG (reference sequence). The CDR3 sequence is 12 residues long. CDR3 nucleotides: TGTGCCTGGAACCTAGGGAACACTGAAGCTTTCTTT. The encoded protein is CAWNLGNTEAFF.

The chain employs TRBV10-2 and TRBJ2-1; 8 bases agree with TRBD2. V gave up 7 bases and J gave up 6 bases; unmatched junction bases: 17. This CDR3 has 17 amino acids. CDR1 and CDR2 (germline): WSHSY, SAAADI. In DNA form, the CDR3 reads TGCGCCAGCAACGGCCTCCTTGCCGGGGGGGCCCGCAATGAGCAGTTCTTC. Its translation: CASNGLLAGGARNEQFF.